What follows are 8 T cell receptor beta chains derived from one specimen sequenced in a study of shared clonotypes between healthy human individuals. Libraries were prepared by immunoSEQ multiplex PCR; TCRdb keeps only in-frame clonotypes and omits some of them. Among some 1 million clones listed, roughly 75% were seen once. Sample: memory CD4+ T cells sorted from blood. Subset defined: CD45RA-negative fraction. The receptors originated from a young man in good health.

The V gene is TRBV7-8, the J gene TRBJ2-2; D might be TRBD1 (6 bases). In germline, CDR1 is SGHVS, CDR2 FQNEAQ. The CDR3 is 14 amino acids. The V and J ends lost 5 bases and 3 bases respectively, with 10 bases between them. CDR3 sequence: CASSPGQYTGELFF. The CDR3 region has the DNA TGTGCCAGCAGCCCTGGACAGTACACCGGGGAGCTGTTTTTT.

The chain links TRBV29-1 to TRBJ2-7; 10 nucleotides agree with TRBD1. V was clipped by 5 bases and J by 5 bases; unmatched bases: 3. The CDR3 is 12 amino acids. Germline CDR1 and CDR2: SQVTM and ANQGSEA. The CDR3 nucleotides are TGCAGCGTTCGACAGGGGGCAGACGAGCAGTACTTC. Protein: CSVRQGADEQYF.

This chain connects TRBV6-5 to TRBJ2-3; D not certain. Looked up from germline, CDR1 is MNHEY and CDR2 is SVGAGI. CDR3 length equals 13 residues. The V end was cut by 6 bases, the J end by 1 base, with 8 bases between. The CDR3 region is CASRKIGTDTQYF. The CDR3 DNA reads as TGTGCCAGCAGGAAAATCGGCACAGATACGCAGTATTTT.

The rearrangement joins TRBV5-1 to TRBJ2-2; 15 bases match TRBD2. Germline-derived CDR1 and CDR2 are SGHRS and YFSETQ. The CDR3 has 17 residues. V was clipped by 4 bases and J by 4 bases; unmatched bases: 5. The CDR3 region has the DNA TGCGCCAGCAGCACCGGACTAGCGGGAGGGATCACCGGGGAGCTGTTTTTT. Encoded protein: CASSTGLAGGITGELFF. The entire variable domain, with the rest obtained from reference TRBV5-1 and TRBJ2-2, is as follows: KAGVTQTPRYLIKTRGQQVTLSCSPISGHRSVSWYQQTPGQGLQFLFEYFSETQRNKGNFPGRFSGRQFSNSRSEMNVSTLELGDSALYLCASSTGLAGGITGELFFGEGSRLTVL.

The chain employs TRBV13 and TRBJ2-3; 14 bases fit TRBD2. The germline gives CDR1 PRHDT, CDR2 FYEKMQ (reference sequence). The CDR3 loop spans 18 amino acids. The trim removed 5 bases at V and 3 bases at J, leaving 10 bases unmatched. The CDR3 sequence: CASSRGTSGRSVTDTQYF. The CDR3 coding sequence is TGTGCCAGCAGCCGCGGGACTAGCGGGAGATCTGTGACAGATACGCAGTATTTT. Combining the CDR3 with reference TRBV13 and TRBJ2-3 gives the whole variable domain AAGVIQSPRHLIKEKRETATLKCYPIPRHDTVYWYQQGPGQDPQFLISFYEKMQSDKGSIPDRFSAQQFSDYHSELNMSSLELGDSALYFCASSRGTSGRSVTDTQYFGPGTRLTVL.

This sequence joins TRBV6-1 and TRBJ2-7; D possibly corresponds to TRBD2 (7 bases). V lost 7 bases to trimming and J lost 0 bases, with 13 bases between them. This CDR3 has 14 residues. Germline V gives CDR1 MNHNS, CDR2 SASEGT. CDR3 sequence: CASIEGGGSYEQYF. Written as DNA, the CDR3 is TGTGCCAGCATCGAAGGGGGGGGCTCCTACGAGCAGTACTTC.

This clone was detected only a few times. The chain couples TRBV5-6 to TRBJ2-2; TRBD1 matches 12 bases. Germline CDR1 SGHDT, CDR2 YYEEEE. This CDR3 region has 16 residues. With 4 bases clipped from V and 7 bases from J, the junction kept 8 bases outside the gene matches. CDR3 residues: CASSIRDRGQSGELFF. The DNA for the CDR3 is TGTGCCAGCAGCATCCGGGACAGGGGGCAAAGCGGGGAGCTGTTTTTT. Using reference TRBV5-6 and TRBJ2-2 for the parts outside the CDR3, the full variable domain is DAGVTQSPTHLIKTRGQQVTLRCSPKSGHDTVSWYQQALGQGPQFIFQYYEEEERQRGNFPDRFSGHQFPNYSSELNVNALLLGDSALYLCASSIRDRGQSGELFFGEGSRLTVL.

The chain employs TRBV30 and TRBJ2-1; D is unclear. This CDR3 is built from 11 residues. Germline CDR1 GTSNPN, CDR2 SVGIG (reference sequence). V was shortened by 4 bases and J by 8 bases, with 9 bases between the two germline ends. CDR3 amino acids: CAWTRSDEQFF. DNA of the CDR3: TGTGCCTGGACCCGAAGCGATGAGCAGTTCTTC.